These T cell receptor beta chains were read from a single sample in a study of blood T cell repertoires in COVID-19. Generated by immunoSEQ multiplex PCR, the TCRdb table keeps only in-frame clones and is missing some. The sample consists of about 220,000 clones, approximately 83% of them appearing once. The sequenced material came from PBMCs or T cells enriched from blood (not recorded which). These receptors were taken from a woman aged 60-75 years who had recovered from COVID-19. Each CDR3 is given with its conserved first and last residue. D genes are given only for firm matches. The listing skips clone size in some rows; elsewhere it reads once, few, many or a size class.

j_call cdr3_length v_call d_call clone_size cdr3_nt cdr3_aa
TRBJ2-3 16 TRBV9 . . TGTGCCAGCAGCGTAGGGGGGCGGGGGCCCACAGATACGCAGTATTTT CASSVGGRGPTDTQYF
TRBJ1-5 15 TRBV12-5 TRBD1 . TGTGCTAGTGGTTTGGCCCCCAACAGGGGACAGCCCCAGCATTTT CASGLAPNRGQPQHF
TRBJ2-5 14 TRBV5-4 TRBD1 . TGTGCCAGCAGCTTAGACAGGGGGCGTGAGACCCAGTACTTC CASSLDRGRETQYF
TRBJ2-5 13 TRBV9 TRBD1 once TGTGCCAGCTCCGAGACAGGGTACGACACCCAGTACTTC CASSETGYDTQYF
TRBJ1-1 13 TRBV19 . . TGTGCCAGTAGTATATCGGTGAACACTGAAGCTTTCTTT CASSISVNTEAFF
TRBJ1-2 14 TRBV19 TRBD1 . TGTGCCAGTAGTAATAACAGGGGAGACTATGGCTACACCTTC CASSNNRGDYGYTF
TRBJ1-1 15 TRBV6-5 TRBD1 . TGTGCCAGCAGTAGCCAGGGGGAAATGGACACTGAAGCTTTCTTT CASSSQGEMDTEAFF
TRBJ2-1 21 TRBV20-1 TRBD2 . TGCAGTGCTAGTCTGTTTGCTGATCTGCGGGGGGGCCTCCTCTCCTACAATGAGCAGTTCTTC CSASLFADLRGGLLSYNEQFF
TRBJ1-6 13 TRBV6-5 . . TGTGCCAGCAGTTCCAGGGATAATTCACCCCTCCACTTT CASSSRDNSPLHF
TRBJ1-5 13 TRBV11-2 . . TGTGCCAGCAGCTTCGGGGGGATCCAGCCCCAGCATTTT CASSFGGIQPQHF
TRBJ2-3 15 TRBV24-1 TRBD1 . TGTGCCACCAGTGATCCCGGACAGGACGCAGATACGCAGTATTTT CATSDPGQDADTQYF
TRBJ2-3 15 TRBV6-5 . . TGTGCCAGCAGTTACTCGGGAGTCGGTACAGATACGCAGTATTTT CASSYSGVGTDTQYF
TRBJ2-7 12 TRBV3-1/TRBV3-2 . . TGTGCCAGCAGCCCCCCCAGCTACGAGCAGTACTTC CASSPPSYEQYF
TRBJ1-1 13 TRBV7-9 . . TGTGCCAGCAGAAGGGGAGGGGTTACTGAAGCTTTCTTT CASRRGGVTEAFF
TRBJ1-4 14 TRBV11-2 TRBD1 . TGTGCCAGCAGTATCGACAGGGCTAATGAAAAACTGTTTTTT CASSIDRANEKLFF
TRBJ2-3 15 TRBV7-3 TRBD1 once TGTGCCAGCAGCTACCAAGGGGGCTCGACAGATACGCAGTATTTT CASSYQGGSTDTQYF
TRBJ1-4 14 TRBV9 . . TGTGCCAGCAGCGTAGTAGGGGCCGGGGAAAAACTGTTTTTT CASSVVGAGEKLFF